The rows below give T cell receptor beta chains drawn from one sample of a study of shared clonotypes between healthy human individuals. Only in-frame clones appear in the TCRdb table, and some are missing; sequencing was by immunoSEQ multiplex PCR. The repertoire consists of around 530,000 clones, with 70% to 80% occurring once and the leading ten covering approximately 12%. Sequenced material: PBMCs. These TCRs come from a woman aged 40 to 50 in good health. Some clones in this sample may be carry-over from other donors' samples. CDR3s include the opening cysteine and the closing phenylalanine or tryptophan. A D gene is named only where the DNA matches it firmly. Clone sizes are given selectively: once, few, many, or a class where the clone is expanded.

cdr3_nt cdr3_aa j_call v_call d_call clone_size
TGCAGCGTGATAGGTGTTAATGAAAAACTGTTTTTT CSVIGVNEKLFF TRBJ1-4 TRBV29-1 - -
TGTGCCAGCAGTTTCTCCAGGACAGGGGGAGAGCAGCCCCAGCATTTT CASSFSRTGGEQPQHF TRBJ1-5 TRBV27 TRBD1 -
TGTGCCAGCAGCCGAGGGTGGCCGGGAAGCTACGAGCAGTACTTC CASSRGWPGSYEQYF TRBJ2-7 TRBV2 - -
TGTGCCAGCAGTTTAGGGGGGAGGGCCTTGGAGACCCAGTACTTC CASSLGGRALETQYF TRBJ2-5 TRBV27 TRBD2 -
TGTGCCTGGAAGGGTTTTGGGGGGCCGGTTGGCTACACCTTC CAWKGFGGPVGYTF TRBJ1-2 TRBV30 - -
TGTGCCAGCAGCTTGAAACCACCTCTAGCAGGTGAGCAGTTCTTC CASSLKPPLAGEQFF TRBJ2-1 TRBV5-4 - -
TGTGCCAGTAGTATTGGGGCTTCTGGGGCCAACGTCCTGACTTTC CASSIGASGANVLTF TRBJ2-6 TRBV19 - -
TGTGCCAGCAGGGAATCACATTACCATGAGCAGTTCTTC CASRESHYHEQFF TRBJ2-1 TRBV6-1 - few
TGTGTTGGAAGGGGTCAGCCCCAGCATTTT CVGRGQPQHF TRBJ1-5 TRBV19 - -
TGTGCCAGCAGCTCCGGGACTAGCGGGACCCGGGGCCAAGAGACCCAGTACTTC CASSSGTSGTRGQETQYF TRBJ2-5 TRBV11-3 TRBD2 -
TGTGCCAGCAGCCCTGACAGGGGGCGCGCCTACGAGCAGTACTTC CASSPDRGRAYEQYF TRBJ2-7 TRBV5-4 TRBD1 -
TGTGCCAGCAGGGCGCAGGGTGTGGATACGCAGTATTTT CASRAQGVDTQYF TRBJ2-3 TRBV5-6 - -
TGTGCCAGCAGTCCGCGGGCGACCCTCTATGAGCAGTTCTTC CASSPRATLYEQFF TRBJ2-1 TRBV28 - once
TGTGCCAGCAGTGAGACTAGCGAAAACATTCAGTACTTC CASSETSENIQYF TRBJ2-4 TRBV6-5 TRBD2 -
TGTGCCAGCAGCTTGGGCTCGACAGAGACCCAGTACTTC CASSLGSTETQYF TRBJ2-5 TRBV5-4 - -
TGCGCCAGCAGCCAGGACTCTAGCGGGAGGTACAATGAGCAGTTCTTC CASSQDSSGRYNEQFF TRBJ2-1 TRBV4-3 TRBD2 -
TGTGCCAGCAGCTTATTTGCAGGGTCAGTAGGCGAGCAGTACTTC CASSLFAGSVGEQYF TRBJ2-7 TRBV11-2 - few
TGTGCCAGCAGTAGCAGGACTAGCGGGAGTTACGAGCAGTACTTC CASSSRTSGSYEQYF TRBJ2-7 TRBV6-5 TRBD2 -
TGTGCCAGCAGTTCCCGACAGTGGAAGGGTCCACGGAGGGAGACCCAGTACTTC CASSSRQWKGPRRETQYF TRBJ2-5 TRBV28 - -
TGTGCCATCGGGACAGGCCGGGACAATGAGCAGTTCTTC CAIGTGRDNEQFF TRBJ2-1 TRBV10-3 TRBD1 -
TGTGCCAGCAGCGTCGGGGGTTCTGGGGCCAACGTCCTGACTTTC CASSVGGSGANVLTF TRBJ2-6 TRBV7-6 - -
TGTGCCAGCAGCTTCACGGGGCACTCCTACGAGCAGTACTTC CASSFTGHSYEQYF TRBJ2-7 TRBV7-2 - -
TGTGCCACCAGCAGGGCACTAGCGGGAGGGGGGGAGACCCAGTACTTC CATSRALAGGGETQYF TRBJ2-5 TRBV15 TRBD2 once
TGTGCCAGCAGCCAGACTAGCCGAAACACAGATACGCAGTATTTT CASSQTSRNTDTQYF TRBJ2-3 TRBV7-2 TRBD2 -
TGTGCCAGTAGTATTGGGCTGACAGGAGTAGAGACCCAGTACTTC CASSIGLTGVETQYF TRBJ2-5 TRBV19 - once
TGTGCCAGCAGCCCAGGGGGCCTCTACGAGCAGTACTTC CASSPGGLYEQYF TRBJ2-7 TRBV7-9 TRBD1 -
TGTGCCAGCTACAGGATCCAGTCTGGGGCCAACGTCCTGACTTTC CASYRIQSGANVLTF TRBJ2-6 TRBV2 - -
TGTGCCAGCAGTTACTCGCAGGGGGCCCAAGAGACCCAGTACTTC CASSYSQGAQETQYF TRBJ2-5 TRBV6-5 TRBD1 -
TGTGCCAGCAGCGCCGGACAGGCCCCCTACGAGCAGTACTTC CASSAGQAPYEQYF TRBJ2-7 TRBV5-4 TRBD1 -
TGTGCCAGCAGCACCATTTCAGGGGGGACAGGGTTTATTTTTCGGGCTGGGGCCAACGTCCTGACTTTC CASSTISGGTGFIFRAGANVLTF TRBJ2-6 TRBV21-1 - -
TGTGCCAGCAGCCAAGTAATCGAAAAACTGTTTTTT CASSQVIEKLFF TRBJ1-4 TRBV14 - many
TGTGCCAGCAGCTTGGGCAGGGGAGATACGCAGTATTTT CASSLGRGDTQYF TRBJ2-3 TRBV11-2 - -
TGTGCCAGCAGTCCCTATAGCGGGAGTGCGACAGATACGCAGTATTTT CASSPYSGSATDTQYF TRBJ2-3 TRBV28 TRBD2 -
TGTGCCAGCAGTGACGGAGGGGATTTTATGGAGACCCAGTACTTC CASSDGGDFMETQYF TRBJ2-5 TRBV6-1 - -
TGTGCCACCCGAACGTCCCTCTCTGGGGCCAACGTCCTGACTTTC CATRTSLSGANVLTF TRBJ2-6 TRBV28 - -
TGTGCCAGCAGCGTTGGGCGTACCACAGATACGCAGTATTTT CASSVGRTTDTQYF TRBJ2-3 TRBV9 - -
TGTGCCAGCAGTGGGACTACTAGAGAGACCCAGTACTTC CASSGTTRETQYF TRBJ2-5 TRBV6-1 - -
TGTGCCAGCAGCTTAGTGGCTAGCGGGGGTCGGGAGCAGTACTTC CASSLVASGGREQYF TRBJ2-7 TRBV7-9 TRBD2 once
TGTGCCAGTAGGCGATACATTGGAGGTGGGACCGGGGAGCTGTTTTTT CASRRYIGGGTGELFF TRBJ2-2 TRBV19 - few
TGTGCCAGCAATTCGAGGACGGGTAACTATGGCTACACCTTC CASNSRTGNYGYTF TRBJ1-2 TRBV6-1 - many
TGTGCCAGCAGTTTCGAAGGGGCCCAGTACTTC CASSFEGAQYF TRBJ2-5 TRBV28 - -
TGTGCCAGCAGTCTTAGCGGGAGTGGGAGCTACGAGCAGTACTTC CASSLSGSGSYEQYF TRBJ2-7 TRBV27 TRBD2 -
TGTGCCAGCAGTGAAGTGCGGGACGGAAACATTCAGTACTTC CASSEVRDGNIQYF TRBJ2-4 TRBV6-1 - -
TGTGCCAGCAGCTTACCAGTCGGGGAGCAGTACTTC CASSLPVGEQYF TRBJ2-7 TRBV5-5 - -
TGTGCCAGCAGTACCAAGCGGGAGGGCCTCCATGAGCAGTACTTC CASSTKREGLHEQYF TRBJ2-7 TRBV27 TRBD2 -
TGTGCCTGGAGCGTCTGGGACAGGGAAAGCACCGGGGAGCTGTTTTTT CAWSVWDRESTGELFF TRBJ2-2 TRBV30 TRBD1 -
TGTGCCAGCAGTGAAGGAGCGGGGGCGGCCTACGAGCAGTACTTC CASSEGAGAAYEQYF TRBJ2-7 TRBV6-1 TRBD2 -
TGTGCCAGCAGCCGGACGGCCCCCTCTGGGGCCAACGTCCTGACTTTC CASSRTAPSGANVLTF TRBJ2-6 TRBV27 - -